A selection of T cell receptor beta chains follows, all from one sample in a study of OX40 agonist ivuxolimab in advanced cancers. Sequencing was performed with immunoSEQ multiplex PCR; in TCRdb, only in-frame clones are kept and a portion is missing. The repertoire holds more than 50,000 clones, with approximately 84% as singletons. Sequences were derived from CD4+ or CD8+ T cells sorted from blood, sampled in a trial of the OX40 agonist ivuxolimab. The receptor source for this set is an adult with an advanced solid tumor such as melanoma, head and neck, liver or kidney cancer. CDR3s include the opening cysteine and the closing phenylalanine or tryptophan. D genes are given only for firm matches. The size field is filled for only some rows; it gives once, few, many or a size class.

j_call cdr3_length d_call clone_size v_call cdr3_nt cdr3_aa
TRBJ2-1 12 . . TRBV11-1 TGTGCCAGCAGCTTAAGCATGGTGGAGCAGTTCTTC CASSLSMVEQFF
TRBJ2-3 15 TRBD1 . TRBV9 TGTGCCAGCAGCGCAGGGGGCGGGAGCACAGATACGCAGTATTTT CASSAGGGSTDTQYF
TRBJ2-1 15 TRBD2 . TRBV7-9 TGTGCCAGCATCTTCGGGAGGTTGACCTACAATGAGCAGTTCTTC CASIFGRLTYNEQFF
TRBJ2-7 15 TRBD2 . TRBV28 TGTGCCAGCAGTTCGCCGACTAGCAGATTTTACGAGCAGTACTTC CASSSPTSRFYEQYF
TRBJ2-3 12 . . TRBV9 TGTGCCAGCAGCCAAAAGACAGATACGCAGTATTTT CASSQKTDTQYF
TRBJ2-7 15 TRBD2 few TRBV4-1 TGCGCCAGCAGCCGAGGACTAGCGGGAGTCTACGAGCAGTACTTC CASSRGLAGVYEQYF
TRBJ2-5 17 TRBD2 . TRBV13 TGTGCCAGCAGCGGGGGACTAGCGGGAGTCGGCCAAGAGACCCAGTACTTC CASSGGLAGVGQETQYF
TRBJ2-1 14 TRBD2 . TRBV7-2 TGTGCCAGCAGCTTCGGGACTAGCGGGGATGAGCAGTTCTTC CASSFGTSGDEQFF
TRBJ1-2 13 . . TRBV9 TGTGCCAGCAGCGTGGGGTCCTATCATGGCTACACCTTC CASSVGSYHGYTF
TRBJ1-1 14 . once TRBV6-6 TGTGCCAGCAGTTCTGGGACGCTGAACACTGAAGCTTTCTTT CASSSGTLNTEAFF
TRBJ1-2 14 TRBD1 . TRBV30 TGTGCCTGGGTGGACAGGCCGGCGAGCGGTGGCTACACCTTC CAWVDRPASGGYTF
TRBJ2-2 14 . . TRBV4-3 TGCGCCAGCAGCCAAGGTTTCCCAACCGGGGAGCTGTTTTTT CASSQGFPTGELFF
TRBJ1-6 13 . . TRBV18 TGTGCCAGCTCACTCGACAGTAATTCACCCCTCCACTTT CASSLDSNSPLHF
TRBJ2-1 14 . . TRBV6-5 TGTGCCAGCAGTTACCGGGGACTCAACAATGAGCAGTTCTTC CASSYRGLNNEQFF
TRBJ2-1 13 . . TRBV2 TGTGCCAGCAGTGTCCCAATACGCAATGAGCAGTTCTTC CASSVPIRNEQFF
TRBJ2-3 12 . . TRBV6-6 TGTGCCAGCAGGCCCGGAGGAGATACGCAGTATTTT CASRPGGDTQYF
TRBJ2-7 15 TRBD1 . TRBV6-6 TGTGCCAGCAGTTCGCCCAGGACAGGAACCTACGAGCAGTACTTC CASSSPRTGTYEQYF
TRBJ1-3 15 TRBD1 . TRBV7-2 TGTGCCAGCAGCTTAGCTGCGACAGGGGGAAACACCATATATTTT CASSLAATGGNTIYF
TRBJ2-1 15 . once TRBV10-3 TGTGCCATCAGTGATGCGGGATCGAACTACAATGAGCAGTTCTTC CAISDAGSNYNEQFF
TRBJ2-1 20 TRBD2 . TRBV27 TGTGCCAGCAGTTCCCATAAACTACGAAGAGCTAGCGGGAGGGCCGGTGAGCAGTTCTTC CASSSHKLRRASGRAGEQFF
TRBJ2-7 14 . . TRBV7-9 TGTGCCAGCAGCTCCCGGACGGAAGACTACGAGCAGTACTTC CASSSRTEDYEQYF
TRBJ2-1 13 . . TRBV2 TGTGCCAGCAGTGACAGGGTCCTCGATGAGCAGTTCTTC CASSDRVLDEQFF
TRBJ1-1 13 . . TRBV19 TGTGCCAGTAGCCCAGCCATGAACACTGAAGCTTTCTTT CASSPAMNTEAFF
TRBJ1-2 14 . . TRBV6-1 TGTGCCAGCAGTGCGGGACCGACTAACTATGGCTACACCTTC CASSAGPTNYGYTF
TRBJ2-1 11 . . TRBV19 TGTGCCAGTCCAGAGAACAGTGGATCCATCTTC CASPENSGSIF
TRBJ1-2 17 . medium-sized TRBV4-3 TGCGCCAGCAGCCAAGAGTTTACTACCCGCCGGGACTATGGCTACACCTTC CASSQEFTTRRDYGYTF
TRBJ2-7 13 TRBD1 once TRBV19 TGTGCCAGTAGTCCGGGACAGGGAAACGAGCAGTACTTC CASSPGQGNEQYF
TRBJ2-7 15 . . TRBV7-2 TGTGCCAGCAGCGAGGGCACTTCAATGCCCGGGGAGCAGTACTTC CASSEGTSMPGEQYF
TRBJ2-3 15 . once TRBV7-9 TGTGCCAGCAGCTCCTTGGACGGGGCCACAGATACGCAGTATTTT CASSSLDGATDTQYF
TRBJ2-7 13 . . TRBV5-8 TGTGCCAGCAGGGATTGGGGCACGCACGAGCAGTACTTC CASRDWGTHEQYF
TRBJ2-7 16 . . TRBV4-2 TGTGCCAGCAGCCAAACCCCCCTTGAGACCAACTACGAGCAGTACTTC CASSQTPLETNYEQYF
TRBJ2-7 14 TRBD2 . TRBV6-6 TGTGCCAGCCTTTCGGGGGGGGGACTCTACGAGCAGTACTTC CASLSGGGLYEQYF
TRBJ2-7 13 . . TRBV7-9 TGTGCCAGCAGCTTCCGGCAGGGGTACGAGCAGTACTTC CASSFRQGYEQYF
TRBJ1-1 14 . . TRBV28 TGTGCCAGCAGACAGTTCGGCACGAACACTGAAGCTTTCTTT CASRQFGTNTEAFF
TRBJ2-1 13 . . TRBV10-1 TGCGCCAGCAGTGAAGCGCTCGAGGATGAGCAGTTCTTC CASSEALEDEQFF
TRBJ1-6 16 . . TRBV4-3 TGCGCCAGCAGCCAAGATGGGGGGTATTGGAGTTCACCCCTCCACTTT CASSQDGGYWSSPLHF
TRBJ2-3 16 . . TRBV5-8 TGTGCCAGCAGCTTGGCAGTACTAGCTAGCACAGATACGCAGTATTTT CASSLAVLASTDTQYF
TRBJ2-7 15 TRBD1 once TRBV5-1 TGCGCCAGCAGCCCCGGGACAGGGGTACCCTACGAGCAGTACTTC CASSPGTGVPYEQYF
TRBJ2-3 14 . . TRBV7-8 TGTGCCAGCAGCTTAGCTCCTTACACAGATACGCAGTATTTT CASSLAPYTDTQYF
TRBJ2-7 16 . . TRBV7-9 TGTGCCAGCAGCCAAGTAGTCGGCACAAATCCCTACGAGCAGTACTTC CASSQVVGTNPYEQYF